The source of this T cell receptor (beta chain) is a study of patients and donors after allogeneic stem cell transplantation. Germline V gene lookup returns CDR1 MGHRA and CDR2 YSYEKL. The CDR3 runs to 17 residues. Trimming shortened V by 1 base and J by 0 bases, and 10 bases separated the two germline ends. This clonotype was found many times. TCRdb fed the RT-PCR reads into MiXCR, producing one record per CDR3 protein. The table includes hundreds of thousands of distinct CDR3 sequences, roughly 17% detected once. Sequenced sample: blood, either unsorted or a sorted T cell fraction (not recorded which). The clonotype was recovered from a human donor who was either an allogeneic HSCT recipient or a stem cell or donor lymphocyte infusion donor (not recorded which). It is not recorded whose cells these are; they may come from a transplant donor. This chain connects TRBV4-1 to TRBJ2-6, with D hard to call. The CDR3 protein is CASSQVLVVSGANVLTF. CDR3 nucleotides: TGCGCCAGCAGCCAAGTTCTCGTTGTCTCTGGGGCCAACGTCCTGACTTTC.